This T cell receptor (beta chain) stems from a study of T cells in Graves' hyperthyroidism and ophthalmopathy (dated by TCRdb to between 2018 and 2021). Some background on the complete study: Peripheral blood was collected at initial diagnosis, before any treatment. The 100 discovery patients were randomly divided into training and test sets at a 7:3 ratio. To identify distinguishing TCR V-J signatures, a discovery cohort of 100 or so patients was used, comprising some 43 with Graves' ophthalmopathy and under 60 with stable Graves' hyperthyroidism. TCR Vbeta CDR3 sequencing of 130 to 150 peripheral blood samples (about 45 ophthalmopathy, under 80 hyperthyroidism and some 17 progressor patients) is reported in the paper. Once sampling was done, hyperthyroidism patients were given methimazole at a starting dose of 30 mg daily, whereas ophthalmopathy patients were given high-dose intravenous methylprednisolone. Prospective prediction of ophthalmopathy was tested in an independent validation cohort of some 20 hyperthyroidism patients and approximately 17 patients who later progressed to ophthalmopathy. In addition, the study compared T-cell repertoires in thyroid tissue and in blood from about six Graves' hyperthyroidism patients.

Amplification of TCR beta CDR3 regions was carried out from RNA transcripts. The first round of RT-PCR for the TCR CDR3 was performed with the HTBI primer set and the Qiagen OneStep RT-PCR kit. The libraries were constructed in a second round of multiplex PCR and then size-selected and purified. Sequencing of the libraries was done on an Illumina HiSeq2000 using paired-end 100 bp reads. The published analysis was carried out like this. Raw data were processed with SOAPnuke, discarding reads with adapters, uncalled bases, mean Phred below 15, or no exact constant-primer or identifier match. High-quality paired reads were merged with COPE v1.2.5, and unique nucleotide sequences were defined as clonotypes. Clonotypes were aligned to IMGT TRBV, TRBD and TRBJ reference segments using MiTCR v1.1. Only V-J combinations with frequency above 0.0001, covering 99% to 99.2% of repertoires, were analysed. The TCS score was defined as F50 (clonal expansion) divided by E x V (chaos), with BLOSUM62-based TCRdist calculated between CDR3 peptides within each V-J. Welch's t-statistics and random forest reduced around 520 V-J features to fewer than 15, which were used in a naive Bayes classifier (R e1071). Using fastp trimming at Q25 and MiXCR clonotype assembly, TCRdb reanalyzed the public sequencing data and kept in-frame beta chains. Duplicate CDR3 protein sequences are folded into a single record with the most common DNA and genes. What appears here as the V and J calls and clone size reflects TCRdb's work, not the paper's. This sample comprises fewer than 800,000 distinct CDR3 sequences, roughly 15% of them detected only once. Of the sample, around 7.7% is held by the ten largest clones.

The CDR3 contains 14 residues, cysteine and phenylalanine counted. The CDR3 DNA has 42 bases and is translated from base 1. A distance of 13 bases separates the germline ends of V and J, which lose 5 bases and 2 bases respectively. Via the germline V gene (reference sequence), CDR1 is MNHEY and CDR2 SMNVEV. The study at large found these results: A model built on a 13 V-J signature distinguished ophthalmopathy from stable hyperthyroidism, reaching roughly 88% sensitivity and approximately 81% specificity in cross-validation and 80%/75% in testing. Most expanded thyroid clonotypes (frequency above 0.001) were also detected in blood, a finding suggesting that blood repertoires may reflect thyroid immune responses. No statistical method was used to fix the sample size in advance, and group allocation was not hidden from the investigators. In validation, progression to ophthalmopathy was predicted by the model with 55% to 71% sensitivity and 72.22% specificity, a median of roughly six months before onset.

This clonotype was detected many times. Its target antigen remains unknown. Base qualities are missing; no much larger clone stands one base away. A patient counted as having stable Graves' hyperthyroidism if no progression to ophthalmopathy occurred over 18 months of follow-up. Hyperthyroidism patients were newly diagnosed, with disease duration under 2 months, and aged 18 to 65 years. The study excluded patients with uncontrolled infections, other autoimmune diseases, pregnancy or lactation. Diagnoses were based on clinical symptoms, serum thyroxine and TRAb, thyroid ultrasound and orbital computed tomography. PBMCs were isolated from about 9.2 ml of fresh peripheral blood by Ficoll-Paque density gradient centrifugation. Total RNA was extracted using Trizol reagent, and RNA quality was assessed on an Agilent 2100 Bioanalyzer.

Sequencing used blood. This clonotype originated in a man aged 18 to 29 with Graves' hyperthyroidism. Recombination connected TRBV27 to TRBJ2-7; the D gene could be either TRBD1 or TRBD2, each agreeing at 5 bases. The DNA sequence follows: TGTGCCAGCAGTCCCGGGGCTAGACCCTACGAGCAGTACTTC. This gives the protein CASSPGARPYEQYF.